This section outlines one TCR beta chain sequence together with its context. The CDR3 loop spans 16 amino acids. With V trimmed by 4 bases and J by 7 bases, 10 bases remained unmatched. Germline lookup yields CDR1 KGHSH and CDR2 LQKENI. This sample was taken from a study of blood T cell repertoires in COVID-19. Generated by immunoSEQ multiplex PCR, the TCRdb table keeps only in-frame clones and is missing some. This table has about 26,000 clones, approximately 77% appearing once. What was sequenced was peripheral blood. The chain employs TRBV18 and TRBJ1-6, with 7 positions matching TRBD1. The TCR was taken from a human donor in a cohort sampled during active COVID-19. For the CDR3, the DNA is TGTGCCAGCTCACAGAACAGACAGGGCAACAATTCACCCCTCCACTTT. Translating gives CASSQNRQGNNSPLHF.